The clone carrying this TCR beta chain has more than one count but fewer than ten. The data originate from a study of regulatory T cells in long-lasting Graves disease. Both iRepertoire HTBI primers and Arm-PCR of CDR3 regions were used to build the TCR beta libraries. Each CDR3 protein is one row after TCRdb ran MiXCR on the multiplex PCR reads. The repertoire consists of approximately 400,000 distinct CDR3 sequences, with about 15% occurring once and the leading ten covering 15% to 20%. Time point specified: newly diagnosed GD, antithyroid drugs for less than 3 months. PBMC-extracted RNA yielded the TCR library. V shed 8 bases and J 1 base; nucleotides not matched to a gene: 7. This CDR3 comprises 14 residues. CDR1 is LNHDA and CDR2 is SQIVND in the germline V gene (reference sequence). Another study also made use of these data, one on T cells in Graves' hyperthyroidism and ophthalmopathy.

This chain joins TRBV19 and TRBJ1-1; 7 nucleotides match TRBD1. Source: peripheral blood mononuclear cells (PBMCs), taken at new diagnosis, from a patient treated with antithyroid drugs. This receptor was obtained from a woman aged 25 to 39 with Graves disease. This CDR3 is CASEVQGSNTEAFF. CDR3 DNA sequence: TGTGCCAGTGAGGTACAGGGGTCGAACACTGAAGCTTTCTTT. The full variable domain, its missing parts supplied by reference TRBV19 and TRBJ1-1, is DGGITQSPKYLFRKEGQNVTLSCEQNLNHDAMYWYRQDPGQGLRLIYYSQIVNDFQKGDIAEGYSVSREKKESFPLTVTSAQKNPTAFYLCASEVQGSNTEAFFGQGTRLTVV.